This paragraph reports one TCR beta chain. The specificity of this receptor is unknown. No clone much larger than this one lies a single base away; base qualities are absent. The reads were generated on an Illumina HiSeq 1500. TCRdb reprocessed the public reads (quality trimming at Q25 with fastp, clone calling with MiXCR) and kept in-frame beta chains. Every distinct CDR3 protein forms one entry, paired with its most common genes and DNA. The sample has some 560,000 distinct CDR3 sequences on record, approximately 40% of them singletons. Jointly, the top ten make up around 46% of the sample. This entry is derived from a study of T cell repertoires in cytomegalovirus infection (dated by TCRdb to between 2018 and 2021). Regarding the research as a whole: The peptide stimulations were aimed at well-studied HLA-B-restricted epitopes as well as recently identified HLA-C-restricted CMV epitopes, whose presentation resists viral immunomodulation. The HLA type of each donor mattered for the analysis, because public TCR beta signatures pointed to carriage of CMV infection along with the matching HLA type. Overall study results and their limits: Cumulative frequency of public TCR beta family members discriminated carriers of CMV infection plus the relevant HLA type in this cohort and an independent roughly 330-donor cohort. The ex vivo response was dominated by HLA-C-restricted CMV-specific TCR beta clonotypes, which also provided the single most frequent clonotype in two of eight donors.

Ends trimmed: V by 4 bases, J by 10 bases; bases unmatched to a gene: 12. CDR1 and CDR2 are drawn from the germline V gene: SGHTA, FQGNSA. The CDR3, from cysteine to phenylalanine, totals 14 residues. Of all the DNA, just the CDR3 is kept, 42 bases in frame from base 1. Taken with the paper, the label for treatment or condition translates to: in vitro stimulation with specific CMV peptide epitopes to enrich CMV-specific T cells. The receptor's source is a human donor in good health (CMV status not recorded). Some clones in this sample may be carry-over from other donors' samples. The sequence links TRBV7-2 to TRBJ1-2, with 7 middle bases fitting TRBD1. The sequencing used cultured PBMCs, collected from culture after CMV antigen stimulation. The nucleotide sequence reads as follows: TGTGCCAGCAGCTCTCTCACGGGACAGACTGACTACACCTTC. This is translated as CASSSLTGQTDYTF.